This TCR beta chain stems from a study of blood T cell repertoires in COVID-19. Turning to the study itself: Samples of COVID-19 (acute and convalescent) were obtained from the United States, Italy and Spain. The cDNA or gDNA used as material had been derived from T cells, B-cell-depleted T cells, or PBMCs.

V lost 7 bases, J lost 4 bases, and 3 bases stayed unmatched. The CDR3 has 13 residues. The germline V gene has CDR1 SGHRS and CDR2 YFSETQ. Per the authors' pipeline: Reference gene primer amplification in the assay estimated nucleated cell counts. TCRdb keeps only in-frame clones here, not all; method: immunoSEQ multiplex PCR. The V and J calls and clone size come from that table; D and trimming were worked out from the DNA. The repertoire holds over 100,000 clones, with about 81% as singletons. In regard to this clone: Distinct nucleotide sequences in the sample also encode this CDR3.

The genes are TRBV5-1 and TRBJ2-5, with 11 bases identical to TRBD1. The clonotype comes from a man aged 65 to 79 with acute or convalescent COVID-19. The specimen was peripheral blood. CDR3: CASGQGARETQYF. CDR3 nucleotide sequence: TGCGCCAGCGGACAGGGGGCGCGAGAGACCCAGTACTTC.